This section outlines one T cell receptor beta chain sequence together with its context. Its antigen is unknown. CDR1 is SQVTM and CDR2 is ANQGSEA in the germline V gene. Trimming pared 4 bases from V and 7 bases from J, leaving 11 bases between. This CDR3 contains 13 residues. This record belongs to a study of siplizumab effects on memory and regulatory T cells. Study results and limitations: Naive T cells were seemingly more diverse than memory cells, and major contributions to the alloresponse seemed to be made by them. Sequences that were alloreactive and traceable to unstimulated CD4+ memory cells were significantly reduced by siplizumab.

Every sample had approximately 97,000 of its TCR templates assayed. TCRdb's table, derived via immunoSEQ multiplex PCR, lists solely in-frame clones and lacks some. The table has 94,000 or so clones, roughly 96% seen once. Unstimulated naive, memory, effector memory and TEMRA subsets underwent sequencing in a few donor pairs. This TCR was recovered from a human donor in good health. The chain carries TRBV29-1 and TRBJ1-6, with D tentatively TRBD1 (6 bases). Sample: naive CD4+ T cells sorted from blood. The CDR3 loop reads CSVARDTNSPLHF. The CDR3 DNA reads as TGCAGCGTTGCCCGGGACACCAATTCACCCCTCCACTTT.